This entry lists 27 T cell receptor beta chains sequenced from one sample in a study of tumor and adjacent non-tumor tissue in lung cancer. The library came from three nested PCR rounds adapted from ARM-PCR protocols. TCRdb fed the multiplex PCR reads into MiXCR, producing one record per CDR3 protein. The data show under 95,000 distinct CDR3 sequences, with roughly 80% seen just once and less than 60% held by the top ten. This sample's RNA came from whole unsorted tissue. The normal lung tissue was taken more than 3 cm from the tumor edge. The specimen sequenced was distant non-tumor lung tissue. The source is a man aged 55 to 70 with non-small cell lung cancer.

Note on this clonotype: Since the CDR3 does not end with the conserved phenylalanine or tryptophan, this likely comes from a read error. This rearrangement joins TRBV4-2 to TRBJ2-1; no reliable D call. The CDR3 has 15 amino acids. Germline-derived CDR1 and CDR2 are LGHNA and YNFKEQ. Between the trimmed V and J ends, which lost 2 bases and 2 bases, there was a span of 10 bases. CDR3 DNA sequence: TGTGCCAGCAGCCAAAATGCTAAAACCTACAATGAGCAGTTCCTC. This codes for CASSQNAKTYNEQFL.

Notes on this clonotype: The CDR3 does not end in the conserved phenylalanine or tryptophan, so this is likely a read error. V and J are TRBV11-2 and TRBJ2-5; D is perhaps TRBD2 (7 bases). This CDR3 has 16 amino acids. The germline gives CDR1 SGHAT, CDR2 FQNNGV. Trimming took off 4 bases at V and 8 bases at J, with 23 bases between the two ends. This chain's CDR3 is CASSSRMGGPNDTQYI. The CDR3 DNA sequence: TGTGCCAGCAGCTCCAGAATGGGGGGGCCAAATGATACCCAGTACATC.

The V call is TRBV11-2, the J call TRBJ2-5; D unclear. CDR3 length: 13 residues. V gave up 4 bases and J gave up 5 bases, with 11 bases separating them. Per germline, CDR1 SGHAT and CDR2 FQNNGV. The chain's CDR3 is CASSSEFMETQYF. The CDR3 nucleotides are TGTGCCAGCAGCTCGGAATTTATGGAGACCCAGTACTTC.

This clonotype was counted a few times. A read error may account for a junction end that differs from germline. V gene TRBV5-1 combines with J gene TRBJ2-2, with TRBD2 matching 7 bases. Germline CDR1 is SGHRS and CDR2 is YFSETQ. CDR3 length: 17 residues. The CDR3 region is CTSSQNSGTANTGELFF. In DNA form, the CDR3 reads TGCACCAGCAGCCAAAACAGCGGGACCGCTAACACCGGGGAGCTGTTTTTT.

The chain is built from TRBV28 and TRBJ2-1; D possibly matches TRBD1 or TRBD2 (6 bases each). With 4 bases removed from V and 3 bases from J, the gap between germline ends came to 16 bases. CDR3 length: 16 residues. CDR1 and CDR2 (germline): MDHEN, SYDVKM. DNA for the CDR3: TGTGCCAGCAGTTCTACAGGGACTCGTATCTACAATGAGCAGTTCTTC. Translated: CASSSTGTRIYNEQFF.

CDR3 region: CASIYSLGAGGMNEQFF. The CDR3, as DNA: TGTGCCAGCATATACTCCCTGGGAGCGGGAGGCATGAATGAGCAGTTCTTC. This chain joins TRBV6-2 or TRBV6-3 and TRBJ2-1; 9 positions agree with TRBD2. Germline CDR1 reads MNHEY; CDR2 reads SVGEGT. This CDR3 contains 17 residues. Unmatched junction bases numbered 17, after V lost 7 bases and J lost 7 bases.

The gene calls are TRBV5-1 and TRBJ1-5; D not certain. The CDR3 is made up of 15 amino acids. Between the trimmed V and J ends, which lost 4 bases and 9 bases, there was a span of 20 bases. The germline gives CDR1 SGHRS, CDR2 YFSETQ. This chain's CDR3 is CASSPEPGLHRPQHF. Written as DNA, the CDR3 is TGCGCCAGCAGCCCGGAACCCGGTCTTCATCGGCCCCAGCATTTT.

Turning to this clonotype: This likely comes from a read error, as the CDR3 has no conserved phenylalanine or tryptophan at its end. The DNA is left out, because the CDR3 cannot be placed on it with certainty; the CDR3 is given as TCRdb lists it. CDR3 amino acids: CPSSEDRGDTETFL. The rearrangement links TRBV6-1 to TRBJ1-1; whether TRBD1, the table's D call, matches the DNA was not checked. CDR1 is MNHNS, CDR2 SASEGT, per germline. The CDR3 has 14 residues if both end residues are counted.

As for this clonotype: A read error may explain this, as a much larger clone is one base away. The chain is built from TRBV20-1 and TRBJ2-4; 7 bases match TRBD1. The CDR3 totals 18 residues. Germline CDR1 is DFQATT and CDR2 is SNEGSKA (reference sequence). The CDR3 sequence is CSARRQGLGALAKNVQYF. Written as DNA, the CDR3 is TGCAGTGCTAGAAGACAGGGTCTGGGGGCTTTAGCCAAAAACGTTCAGTACTTC.

Note on this clonotype: One end of the junction is discordant with germline, which a read error may explain. The genes are TRBV11-2 and TRBJ2-7; D unresolved. TRBJ2-1 explains the end of the DNA better; the J call may be wrong. The germline V gene encodes CDR1 SGHAT and CDR2 FQNNGV. This CDR3 region has 14 residues. The CDR3 spells CASRLDGSPYEQFF. DNA of the CDR3: TGTGCCAGCAGGTTAGACGGAAGTCCCTACGAGCAGTTCTTC.

A note on this clonotype: This CDR3 fails to terminate in the conserved phenylalanine or tryptophan, so it likely reflects a read error. The chain joins TRBV11-2 to TRBJ1-1; 7 bases line up with TRBD1. The CDR3 sequence is 14 residues long. Per germline, CDR1 SGHAT and CDR2 FQNNGV. DNA for the CDR3: TGTTCCGGCAGTTTGACAGGGAGAGGGACTGAAGCTTTCCTT. This translates into CSGSLTGRGTEAFL.

A note on this clonotype: This may be a read error: a much more frequent sequence differs by one nucleotide. The chain is built from TRBV12-3 or TRBV12-4 and TRBJ2-1, with TRBD1 matching over 12 bases. This CDR3 is built from 15 residues. The CDR3 bases are TGTGCCAGCAGTCGTCCCGGGACAGGGGGCAATGATCAGTTCTTC. Amino acids: CASSRPGTGGNDQFF.

Details on this clonotype: A clone one base away is much larger, so this may be a read error. This chain connects TRBV29-1 to TRBJ2-7; D is unresolved. Trimming stripped 5 bases from V and 2 bases from J, with 13 bases between. Germline V gene sequence: CDR1 SQVTM, CDR2 ANQGSEA. The CDR3 spans 13 residues. CDR3: CSVPLAWPYEQYF. DNA for the CDR3: TGCAGCGTTCCTCTGGCCTGGCCCTACGAGCAGTACTTC.

Comment on this clonotype: The junction and the germline gene differ at one end; a read error may be behind it. This chain connects TRBV30 to TRBJ1-2; TRBD1 matches 10 bases. The CDR3 has 14 residues. The germline V gene has CDR1 GTSNPN and CDR2 SVGIG (reference sequence). The CDR3 is CAWRGTGVNYRYTF. The CDR3, as DNA: TGTGCCTGGAGGGGGACAGGGGTAAACTATCGCTACACCTTC.

As regards this clonotype: Relative to the germline gene, one junction end is altered; a read error may explain this. CDR3 nucleotides: TGTGCCAGCAGCGAGGGACAGGGGTATGACTACACCTTC. It translates to CASSEGQGYDYTF. This chain joins TRBV11-3 and TRBJ1-2, with 10 bases lining up with TRBD1. The V gene's germline CDR1 is SGHNT and CDR2 YENEEA. This CDR3 contains 13 residues.

This clonotype was detected once. This CDR3 is CASSYNIELAGGPGRNEQFF. Written as DNA, the CDR3 is TGTGCCAGCAGTTATAATATCGAGCTAGCGGGAGGCCCCGGGCGAAATGAGCAGTTCTTC. This chain connects TRBV6-7 to TRBJ2-1, with 11 bases identical to TRBD2. TRBV6-7 is reported as an ORF; its role is uncertain. The CDR3 is 20 residues long. With V trimmed by 3 bases and J by 7 bases, 20 bases remained unmatched.

This clonotype appeared once. The chain recombines TRBV5-4 with TRBJ2-5, with unresolved D. CDR1 SGHNT and CDR2 YYREEE come from the germline V gene (reference sequence). The CDR3 spans 14 residues. The V gene lost 5 bases and the J gene lost 1 base, with 12 bases spanning the gap. CDR3 sequence: CASRGYYLQETQYF. The CDR3 DNA reads TGTGCCAGCAGAGGGTACTATCTCCAAGAGACCCAGTACTTC.

Regarding this clonotype: Because it lacks the conserved phenylalanine or tryptophan at the end, this CDR3 is likely a read error. No DNA is shown, since the ends of the CDR3 on it are uncertain; the CDR3 is the one TCRdb lists. V and J are TRBV11-3 and TRBJ2-7. The germline CDR1 and CDR2 sequences are SGHNT and YENEEA. The CDR3 extends over 13 residues, inclusive of both ends. The CDR3 is CVSSLGIWSEQHL.

In its sample, this clonotype was seen once. Lacking the conserved final phenylalanine or tryptophan, this CDR3 likely reflects a read error. The DNA is left out, because the CDR3 cannot be placed on it with certainty; the CDR3 is given as TCRdb lists it. The V gene is TRBV6-1, the J gene TRBJ1-1; no check of the table's D call, TRBD1, against the DNA was made. The CDR3 length equals 14 residues, ends included. Germline V gives CDR1 MNHNS, CDR2 SASEGT. CDR3 region: CASSEDRGDIEAFS.

With regard to this clonotype: The junction and the germline gene differ at one end; a read error may be behind it. For the CDR3, the DNA is TGTGCCAGCAGTTTGGACGGGGGTGGACAACCCCAGCAATTT. Protein sequence: CASSLDGGGQPQQF. The chain has TRBV12-3 or TRBV12-4 and TRBJ1-5; D possibly corresponds to TRBD1 (5 bases). The CDR3 extends over 14 amino acids.

Comments on this clonotype: A much larger clone differs from this one at a single base, so this may be a read error. J is TRBJ2-1 and V is TRBV12-5; D is unresolved. Germline CDR1 reads LGHNT; CDR2 reads FRNRAP. This CDR3 has 11 amino acids. In DNA, the CDR3 is TGTGTTAGTGGTTTGCAACCTGAGCAGTTCTTC. This gives the protein CVSGLQPEQFF.

In the case of this clonotype: One end of the junction varies from germline; a read error may be responsible. This rearrangement joins TRBV11-2 to TRBJ2-5, with D perhaps assigned TRBD1 or TRBD2 (5 bases each). This CDR3 contains 13 residues. Germline lookup yields CDR1 SGHAT and CDR2 FQNNGV. The CDR3, as DNA: TGTGCCAGCAGCTTTAGAGGGGAAGATACCCAATACTTC. Its protein product is CASSFRGEDTQYF.

The gene calls are TRBV11-2 and TRBJ2-5; tentative D call: TRBD2 (5 bases). V gave up 7 bases and J gave up 8 bases, with 23 bases separating them. The CDR3 totals 15 residues. The germline gives CDR1 SGHAT, CDR2 FQNNGV. For the CDR3, the DNA is TGTGCCAGCACCTTGGACCATACCGGACGGGAAACCCAGTACTTC. It encodes CASTLDHTGRETQYF.

In DNA form, the CDR3 reads TGTGCCAGCTGCCCAGCGGTACTAGCGGGAACTGCAGATACGCAGTATTTT. This gives the protein CASCPAVLAGTADTQYF. The chain employs TRBV7-9 and TRBJ2-3; 10 bases map to TRBD2. V lost 8 bases, J lost 4 bases, and 15 bases stayed unmatched. Per germline, CDR1 SEHNR and CDR2 FQNEAQ (reference sequence). This CDR3 has 17 amino acids.

The chain combines TRBV6-5 with TRBJ2-5; tentatively, D is TRBD2 (7 bases). This CDR3 has 14 amino acids. CDR1 and CDR2 (germline): MNHEY, SVGAGI. V was trimmed by 7 bases and J by 13 bases, leaving 25 bases between them. The CDR3 sequence: CASTDNGTAGARYF. CDR3 coding DNA: TGTGCCAGCACTGATAACGGGACCGCGGGGGCCCGGTACTTC.

This chain links TRBV29-1 with TRBJ2-1; 7 positions match TRBD2. The CDR3 runs to 14 residues. The V segment lost 7 bases and the J segment 8 bases; nucleotides outside the gene matches: 14. Germline V CDR1 and CDR2: SQVTM, ANQGSEA. The CDR3: CSEVEAGDSDEQFF. The CDR3 DNA is TGCAGCGAGGTGGAGGCGGGAGATTCGGATGAGCAGTTCTTC.

Regarding this clonotype: The junction differs from germline at one of its ends, possibly a read error. The CDR3, as DNA: TGTGTCAGCAGCTTTGAGGGGGATTCACCCCTCCACTTT. Protein: CVSSFEGDSPLHF. This chain connects TRBV11-3 to TRBJ1-6, with D possibly matching TRBD1 (6 bases). The CDR3 covers 13 residues. The germline CDR1 and CDR2 sequences are SGHNT and YENEEA.